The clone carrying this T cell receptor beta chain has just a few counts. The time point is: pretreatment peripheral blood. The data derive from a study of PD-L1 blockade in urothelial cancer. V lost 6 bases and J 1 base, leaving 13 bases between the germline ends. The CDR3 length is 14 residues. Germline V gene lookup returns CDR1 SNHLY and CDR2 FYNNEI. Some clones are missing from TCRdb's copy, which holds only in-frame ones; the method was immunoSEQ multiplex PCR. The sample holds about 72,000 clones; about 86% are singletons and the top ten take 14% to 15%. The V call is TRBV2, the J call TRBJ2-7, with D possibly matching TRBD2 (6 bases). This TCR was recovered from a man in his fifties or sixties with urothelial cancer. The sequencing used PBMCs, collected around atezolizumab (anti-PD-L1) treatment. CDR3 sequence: CASRRERDSYEQYF. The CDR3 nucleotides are TGTGCCAGCAGACGGGAGAGGGATTCCTACGAGCAGTACTTC.